Listed here are 17 T cell receptor beta chains from one sample, sequenced in a study of blood T cell repertoires in COVID-19 (dated by TCRdb to the early 2020s). Library prep was done by the immunoSEQ multiplex PCR assay. As stored in TCRdb, this immuneACCESS dataset retains in-frame rearrangements with V and J assigned. A fraction of the clones does not appear; measured against another copy, unresolved V genes explain less than half of the discrepancy, and the remainder lacks a known reason. This sample comprises hundreds of thousands of clones, 80% to 90% of them detected only once. Roughly 0.99% of the sample is held by the ten biggest clonotypes. Sequencing was carried out using PBMCs or T cells enriched from blood (not recorded which). Source of these receptors: a man between 18 and 29 years old who had recovered from COVID-19.

V usage is TRBV7-9 and J usage is TRBJ2-1; 9 bases fit TRBD2. This CDR3 is 13 amino acids long. Germline V CDR1 and CDR2: SEHNR, FQNEAQ (reference sequence). For the CDR3, the DNA is TGTTCTCAGGCGGGAGGGCCGGGCAATGAGCAGTTCTTC. It translates to CSQAGGPGNEQFF.

The rearrangement links TRBV12-3 or TRBV12-4 to TRBJ1-2; no clear D. There are 13 residues in the CDR3. V lost 5 bases and J 4 bases, leaving 11 bases between the germline ends. CDR3 nucleotides: TGTGCCAGCAGTAGTGTTGGGCGCTATGGCTACACCTTC. This encodes CASSSVGRYGYTF.

This sequence joins TRBV5-8 and TRBJ1-4; no firm D call. The V and J ends lost 4 bases and 5 bases respectively, with 9 bases between them. CDR1 is SGHTS and CDR2 is YDEGEE in the germline V gene. The CDR3 has 13 amino acids. Here the CDR3 reads CASSIELNEKLFF. The CDR3 DNA is TGTGCCAGCAGCATTGAACTAAATGAAAAACTGTTTTTT.

This clone was recorded a few times. Other DNA sequences in the sample encode the same CDR3. V and J are TRBV4-3 and TRBJ1-5; D is unclear. V shed 0 bases and J shed 0 bases, with 6 bases lying between them. Germline values: CDR1 LGHNA, CDR2 YSLEER. The CDR3 has 15 residues. The CDR3 bases are TGCGCCAGCAGCCAAGACAGGTATAGCAATCAGCCCCAGCATTTT. Its protein is CASSQDRYSNQPQHF.

The chain is built from TRBV19 and TRBJ2-5; 10 bases line up with TRBD2. Looked up from germline, CDR1 is LNHDA and CDR2 is SQIVND (reference sequence). The junction had 14 bases not matched to a gene; V was cut back by 3 bases and J by 7 bases. This CDR3 has 17 amino acids. CDR3 nucleotides: TGTGCCAGTAGTATTCCCCAGCGGGGGGGCTGGAAGGTGACCCAGTACTTC. Its protein is CASSIPQRGGWKVTQYF.

The chain links TRBV24-1 to TRBJ2-7; tentative D call: TRBD2 (6 bases). Trimming took 9 bases from V and 0 from J, leaving 20 bases between them. The CDR3 loop spans 16 amino acids. Germline V gene sequence: CDR1 KGHDR, CDR2 SFDVKD. CDR3 sequence: CATWRGFRETSYEQYF. The CDR3, as DNA: TGTGCCACCTGGAGAGGTTTTCGGGAGACCTCCTACGAGCAGTACTTC.

The chain joins TRBV6-5 to TRBJ1-4; no clear D. V lost 5 bases and J 0 bases, leaving 7 bases between the germline ends. Per the germline V gene, CDR1 is MNHEY and CDR2 is SVGAGI. CDR3 length: 14 amino acids. CDR3 in amino acids: CASSPGATNEKLFF. The DNA of the CDR3 is TGTGCCAGCAGTCCGGGAGCAACTAATGAAAAACTGTTTTTT.

The gene calls are TRBV7-2 and TRBJ1-5; D unclear. Trimming took 6 bases from V and 7 from J, leaving 13 bases between them. The CDR3 has 13 residues. The germline CDR1 and CDR2 sequences are SGHTA and FQGNSA. The DNA of the CDR3 is TGTGCCAGCAGTGGTTCAGCGGGACAGCCCCAGCATTTT. Residues: CASSGSAGQPQHF.

This chain joins TRBV7-3 and TRBJ1-1; 8 positions agree with TRBD1. V gave up 6 bases and J gave up 1 base; unmatched junction bases: 10. The CDR3 has 16 residues. Germline V lookup: CDR1 SGHTA, CDR2 FQGTGA. The CDR3 protein is CASSSEVGQGNTEAFF. CDR3 coding DNA: TGTGCCAGCAGTTCTGAGGTTGGACAGGGGAACACTGAAGCTTTCTTT.

The gene calls are TRBV5-1 and TRBJ2-7; TRBD1 agrees at 7 bases. V lost 0 bases and J lost 3; bases outside the gene matches: 6. Germline-derived CDR1 and CDR2 are SGHRS and YFSETQ. The CDR3 runs to 15 residues. CDR3 sequence: CASSLAGDSHYEQYF. The CDR3 coding sequence is TGCGCCAGCAGCTTGGCTGGGGACAGCCACTACGAGCAGTACTTC.

The chain uses TRBV7-3 and TRBJ2-3; 9 bases line up with TRBD2. CDR3 length: 19 amino acids. Germline loops: CDR1 SGHTA, CDR2 FQGTGA. V shed 2 bases, J shed 2 bases, and the junction held 14 bases outside the gene matches. The CDR3 region has the DNA TGTGCCAGCAGCTTAGGTGGGGCAGCGGGAGGCTTCTTCACAGATACGCAGTATTTT. Translation gives CASSLGGAAGGFFTDTQYF.

The genes are TRBV12-3 or TRBV12-4 and TRBJ2-7; D is undetermined. The CDR3 has 12 amino acids. V was pared by 7 bases and J by 2 bases, with 9 bases between. CDR3 amino acids: CASTSPPYEQYF. The CDR3 nucleotides read TGTGCCAGCACCTCCCCCCCCTACGAGCAGTACTTC.

The sample holds one count of this clone. The gene calls are TRBV7-2 and TRBJ1-2, with D unresolved. V was pared by 3 bases and J by 0 bases, with 11 bases between. The germline gives CDR1 SGHTA, CDR2 FQGNSA. CDR3 size: 15 residues. CDR3 DNA: TGTGCCAGCAGCTTCTCCGTTTCTTCTAACTATGGCTACACCTTC. Translated: CASSFSVSSNYGYTF.

The CDR3 DNA follows: TGCGCCAGCAGCTGGAGGGGGGGAACCACAGATACGCAGTATTTT. As protein: CASSWRGGTTDTQYF. V and J are TRBV5-1 and TRBJ2-3; a possible D gene is TRBD2 (7 bases). The germline gives CDR1 SGHRS, CDR2 YFSETQ. The CDR3 has 15 residues. V shed 3 bases and J shed 2 bases, with 13 bases lying between them.

The chain joins TRBV30 to TRBJ2-1, with D possibly being TRBD1 (6 bases). This CDR3 is 15 amino acids long. CDR1 is GTSNPN, CDR2 SVGIG, per germline (reference sequence). Trimming took off 3 bases at V and 2 bases at J, with 14 bases between the two ends. CDR3 region: CAWSGRGRTYNEQFF. The CDR3 DNA reads as TGTGCCTGGAGCGGCAGGGGTAGGACCTACAATGAGCAGTTCTTC.

The J gene is TRBJ2-2, the V gene TRBV9; no firm D call. Germline CDR1 reads SGDLS; CDR2 reads YYNGEE. The CDR3 runs 13 residues. V lost 0 bases and J lost 8, with 8 bases in between. The CDR3: CASSVERRGELFF. The CDR3 DNA reads TGTGCCAGCAGCGTAGAGAGGAGAGGGGAGCTGTTTTTT.

V is TRBV28 and J is TRBJ2-3; tentative D call: TRBD2 (5 bases). The CDR3 runs 14 residues. V lost 1 base and J 4 bases, leaving 9 bases between the germline ends. Per the germline V gene, CDR1 is MDHEN and CDR2 is SYDVKM. The CDR3 nucleotides read TGTGCCAGCAGTTTATCGGGATTCGCAGATACGCAGTATTTT. It specifies CASSLSGFADTQYF.